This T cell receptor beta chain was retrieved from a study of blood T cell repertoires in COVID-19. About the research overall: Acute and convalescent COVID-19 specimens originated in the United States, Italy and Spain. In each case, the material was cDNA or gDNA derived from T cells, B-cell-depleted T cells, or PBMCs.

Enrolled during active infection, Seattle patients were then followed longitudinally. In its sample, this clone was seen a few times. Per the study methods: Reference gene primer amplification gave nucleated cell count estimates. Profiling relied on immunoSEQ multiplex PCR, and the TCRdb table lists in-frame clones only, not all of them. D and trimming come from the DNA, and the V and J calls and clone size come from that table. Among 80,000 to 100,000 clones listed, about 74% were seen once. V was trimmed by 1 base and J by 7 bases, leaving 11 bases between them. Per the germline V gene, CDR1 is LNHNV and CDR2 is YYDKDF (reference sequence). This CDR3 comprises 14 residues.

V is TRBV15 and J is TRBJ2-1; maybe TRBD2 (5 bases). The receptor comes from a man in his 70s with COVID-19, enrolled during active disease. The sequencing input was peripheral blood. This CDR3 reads CATSRVSTGNEQFF. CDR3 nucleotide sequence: TGTGCCACCAGCAGAGTTTCAACGGGGAATGAGCAGTTCTTC.